These T cell receptor beta chains were read from a single sample in a study of early stage breast cancer tumors. Clones were sequenced by immunoSEQ multiplex PCR, and TCRdb holds only the in-frame ones, with some missing. The top ten hold 9.5% to 15% of the sample, which has 25,000 to 30,000 clones, 75% to 90% seen once. Sequencing used blood. The receptors here all came from a person aged 55-75 years with breast cancer. The CDR3 runs from the conserved cysteine through the conserved F or W. A D gene is named only where the DNA matches it firmly. Some rows mark clone size as missing; the rest say once, few, many or name a class of expanded clone.

v_gene	d_gene	j_gene	len	abundance	CDR3aa	CDR3nt
TRBV7-8	TRBD1	TRBJ2-7	15	medium-sized	CASSYYRGDFYEQYF	TGTGCCAGCAGCTACTACAGGGGCGATTTCTACGAGCAGTACTTC
TRBV11-3	NA	TRBJ2-2	14	NA	CASSPRQPTGELFF	TGTGCCAGCAGCCCACGACAGCCAACCGGGGAGCTGTTTTTT
TRBV5-1	TRBD1	TRBJ2-5	14	NA	CASSLGQGQETQYF	TGCGCCAGCAGCTTGGGACAGGGCCAAGAGACCCAGTACTTC
TRBV19	NA	TRBJ2-3	13	NA	CASSIPGADTQYF	TGTGCCAGTAGTATTCCGGGGGCAGATACGCAGTATTTT
TRBV7-9	TRBD2	TRBJ2-1	16	NA	CASIPGLAGGYNEQFF	TGTGCCAGCATCCCGGGACTAGCGGGAGGGTACAATGAGCAGTTCTTC
TRBV5-1	NA	TRBJ2-1	13	NA	CASSLGSYNEQFF	TGCGCCAGCAGCTTGGGCAGCTACAATGAGCAGTTCTTC
TRBV6-5	NA	TRBJ2-7	15	once	CASRANPSMANEQYF	TGTGCCAGCAGAGCGAACCCCTCCATGGCCAACGAGCAGTACTTC
TRBV5-1	NA	TRBJ2-1	15	NA	CASTISGSSYNEQFF	TGCGCCAGCACCATTAGCGGAAGCTCCTACAATGAGCAGTTCTTC
TRBV10-3	TRBD1	TRBJ2-5	14	once	CAIRGQGAGETQYF	TGTGCCATCAGGGGACAGGGGGCTGGGGAGACCCAGTACTTC
TRBV6-1	NA	TRBJ1-2	14	NA	CASSERGGYDGYTF	TGTGCCAGCAGTGAACGCGGGGGGTATGATGGCTACACCTTC
TRBV30	TRBD2	TRBJ2-7	17	NA	CAWTPPGTSAVWNEQYF	TGTGCCTGGACCCCTCCCGGGACTAGCGCCGTTTGGAACGAGCAGTACTTC
TRBV11-2	NA	TRBJ2-7	16	NA	CASSSIRGAEGYEQYF	TGTGCCAGCAGCTCCATTAGGGGTGCGGAGGGCTACGAGCAGTACTTC
TRBV5-1	TRBD2	TRBJ2-5	16	NA	CASSRSGTTPQETQYF	TGCGCCAGCAGCCGGAGCGGGACCACCCCCCAAGAGACCCAGTACTTC
TRBV11-3	NA	TRBJ1-1	13	NA	CASSLQEDTEAFF	TGTGCCAGCAGCCTACAGGAAGACACTGAAGCTTTCTTT
TRBV7-2	TRBD2	TRBJ2-7	16	NA	CASSKQGGLVVYEQYF	TGTGCCAGCAGTAAGCAAGGGGGACTAGTCGTCTACGAGCAGTACTTC
TRBV11-2	TRBD1	TRBJ2-1	15	NA	CASSLGTGSYNEQFF	TGTGCCAGCAGCTTAGGGACAGGGTCCTACAATGAGCAGTTCTTC
TRBV25-1	NA	TRBJ2-2	16	NA	CASRGIDSAVTGELFF	TGTGCCAGCAGAGGGATAGACAGTGCCGTAACCGGGGAGCTGTTTTTT
TRBV14	TRBD1	TRBJ1-2	12	few	CASSTGVQRHTF	TGTGCCAGCAGCACAGGGGTACAGAGGCACACCTTC
TRBV11-3	NA	TRBJ2-5	16	NA	CASSPQAGGVQETQYF	TGTGCCAGCAGCCCACAGGCAGGTGGAGTTCAAGAGACCCAGTACTTC